The 17 T cell receptor beta chains presented below share a single source sample, sequenced in a study of neoadjuvant anti-PD-1 for oral cavity cancer (dated by TCRdb to about 2021). The time point label of this sample denotes: after neoadjuvant nivolumab, at surgical resection. Library method: the immunoSEQ multiplex PCR assay. TCRdb re-hosts the immuneACCESS table, in-frame sequences only. Its copies lack some clones; in the studies checked, an unresolved V gene accounts for under half of them, and the cause for the rest is not known. The sample profile shows over 30,000 clones; around four fifths of them were found once. Around 3.7% of the sample belongs to the ten largest clones. Sequencing used PBMCs, obtained after nivolumab (anti-PD-1) treatment. The source of these receptors is a person aged 35-80 years with oral cavity squamous cell carcinoma.

The chain is built from TRBV14 and TRBJ2-1; D assignment may be TRBD1 or TRBD2 (5 bases each). The CDR3 has 16 residues. V shed 4 bases and J shed 6 bases, with 19 bases lying between them. Looked up from germline, CDR1 is SGHDN and CDR2 is FVKESK. The CDR3 loop reads CASSRDYGERGNEQFF. As DNA, the CDR3 is TGTGCCAGCAGCCGAGACTACGGGGAAAGGGGCAATGAGCAGTTCTTC. Full variable domain (outside the CDR3, taken from reference TRBV14 and TRBJ2-1): EAGVTQFPSHSVIEKGQTVTLRCDPISGHDNLYWYRRVMGKEIKFLLHFVKESKQDESGMPNNRFLAERTGGTYSTLKVQPAELEDSGVYFCASSRDYGERGNEQFFGPGTRLTVL.

This chain links TRBV6-1 with TRBJ2-5, with 7 bases lining up with TRBD1. Trimming removed 3 bases from V and 0 bases from J; junction bases left unmatched: 10. Per germline, CDR1 MNHNS and CDR2 SASEGT. This CDR3 is built from 17 residues. CDR3: CASSEGRTGRYQETQYF. The CDR3 bases are TGTGCCAGCAGTGAGGGCCGGACAGGTCGGTACCAAGAGACCCAGTACTTC.

This clone was detected a few times. The chain joins TRBV19 to TRBJ2-7; 7 bases are a match to TRBD1. With 4 bases clipped from V and 2 bases from J, the junction kept 8 bases outside the gene matches. CDR1 and CDR2 from the germline V gene are LNHDA and SQIVND (reference sequence). The CDR3 is 15 amino acids. CDR3 bases: TGTGCCAGTAGTAACCGACAGGGTGGCCCCTACGAGCAGTACTTC. Encoded protein: CASSNRQGGPYEQYF.

The gene calls are TRBV5-1 and TRBJ1-5; D is perhaps TRBD1 (5 bases). This CDR3 is built from 15 residues. Between the trimmed V and J ends, which lost 2 bases and 5 bases, there was a span of 14 bases. Germline V gene sequence: CDR1 SGHRS, CDR2 YFSETQ. CDR3 in amino acids: CASSFGTGPYQPQHF. The CDR3, as DNA: TGCGCCAGCAGCTTTGGAACAGGTCCCTATCAGCCCCAGCATTTT.

This clone was seen more than once but under ten times. CDR3 in DNA: TGCGCCAGCAGCCAACAGAGGGGGCGGAAGAATGAAAAACTGTTTTTT. This encodes CASSQQRGRKNEKLFF. This sequence joins TRBV4-3 and TRBJ1-4; 7 nucleotides line up with TRBD1. The CDR3 has 16 residues. V lost 2 bases, J lost 5 bases, and 8 bases stayed unmatched. Germline CDR1 is LGHNA and CDR2 is YSLEER.

This sequence joins TRBV4-1 and TRBJ2-2, with D possibly being TRBD1 (5 bases). The CDR3 has 16 residues. Germline CDR1 reads MGHRA; CDR2 reads YSYEKL. The germline V and J ends were trimmed by 0 bases and 1 base, with 9 bases remaining between them. CDR3 region: CASSQEMDMNTGELFF. The CDR3 bases are TGCGCCAGCAGCCAAGAAATGGACATGAACACCGGGGAGCTGTTTTTT.

The chain employs TRBV4-1 and TRBJ2-7, with a weak D call TRBD1 (6 bases). CDR3 size: 19 residues. V was pared by 0 bases and J by 4 bases, with 25 bases between. The germline V gene encodes CDR1 MGHRA and CDR2 YSYEKL. The CDR3 is CASSQEGGKVTAGNYEQYF. In nucleotides, the CDR3 is TGCGCCAGCAGCCAAGAAGGGGGAAAGGTGACAGCCGGGAATTACGAGCAGTACTTC.

J is TRBJ2-5 and V is TRBV28; TRBD1 agrees at 9 bases. CDR1 is MDHEN and CDR2 is SYDVKM in the germline V gene. The V segment lost 1 base and the J segment 2 bases; nucleotides outside the gene matches: 5. The CDR3 is 16 residues long. The DNA for the CDR3 is TGTGCCAGCAGTTTATTGGGGGGACAGGGACAAGAGACCCAGTACTTC. This encodes CASSLLGGQGQETQYF.

The rearrangement links TRBV5-8 to TRBJ2-7, with TRBD2 matching 7 bases. The CDR3 spans 13 residues. With V trimmed by 4 bases and J by 7 bases, 8 bases remained unmatched. CDR1 and CDR2 (germline): SGHTS, YDEGEE. The CDR3 DNA reads TGTGCCAGCAGCCTGGTTTTGGGGGGGGAGCAGTACTTC. This codes for CASSLVLGGEQYF.

The chain joins TRBV6-6 to TRBJ2-5; 8 nucleotides match TRBD1. Losses at the gene ends were 10 bases for V and 4 bases for J; bases not matched to a gene: 11. The germline gives CDR1 MNHNY, CDR2 SVGAGI (reference sequence). The CDR3 contains 14 residues. CDR3 amino acids: CATETGDSLETQYF. The CDR3 DNA follows: TGTGCCACCGAGACAGGGGACAGTCTAGAGACCCAGTACTTC.

The gene calls are TRBV4-3 and TRBJ2-5; D unclear. V gave up 1 base and J gave up 1 base, with 7 bases separating them. Per germline, CDR1 LGHNA and CDR2 YSLEER. CDR3 length equals 14 residues. The DNA for the CDR3 is TGCGCCAGCAGCCAAGGCTATTCCCAAGAGACCCAGTACTTC. Protein sequence: CASSQGYSQETQYF.

The rearrangement joins TRBV7-2 to TRBJ2-5; D might be TRBD1 (5 bases). The germline gives CDR1 SGHTA, CDR2 FQGNSA. The CDR3 covers 16 residues. V was clipped by 1 base and J by 1 base, with 13 bases between them. The CDR3 bases are TGTGCCAGCAGCTTAGGGGGTCGCAGGGCCCAAGAGACCCAGTACTTC. It codes for CASSLGGRRAQETQYF.

This clone has a handful of counts. The rearrangement joins TRBV7-9 to TRBJ2-3; 11 bases match TRBD1. V was clipped by 4 bases and J by 5 bases; unmatched bases: 5. The CDR3 is made up of 15 amino acids. Germline V gene lookup returns CDR1 SEHNR and CDR2 FQNEAQ (reference sequence). The CDR3 region is CASSSDRGLGDTQYF. The CDR3 nucleotides are TGTGCCAGCAGCTCGGACAGGGGGCTCGGAGATACGCAGTATTTT.

CDR3 loop: CASSIDPLNTEAFF. CDR3 DNA: TGTGCCAGTAGTATAGATCCGTTGAACACTGAAGCTTTCTTT. This chain links TRBV19 with TRBJ1-1; unclear D gene. The CDR3 covers 14 residues. Germline CDR1 LNHDA, CDR2 SQIVND (reference sequence). Trimming took off 0 bases at V and 0 bases at J, with 5 bases between the two ends. Together with reference TRBV19 and TRBJ1-1, the CDR3 gives the full variable domain: DGGITQSPKYLFRKEGQNVTLSCEQNLNHDAMYWYRQDPGQGLRLIYYSQIVNDFQKGDIAEGYSVSREKKESFPLTVTSAQKNPTAFYLCASSIDPLNTEAFFGQGTRLTVV.

This clone appeared a single time. This chain links TRBV19 with TRBJ2-5; D call uncertain. The V end was cut by 0 bases, the J end by 3 bases, with 11 bases between. The length of the CDR3 is 15 residues. Germline V gives CDR1 LNHDA, CDR2 SQIVND (reference sequence). The CDR3 DNA reads TGTGCCAGTAGTATAGAGGCCGGACGGGAAGAGACCCAGTACTTC. As protein: CASSIEAGREETQYF.

V and J are TRBV5-5 and TRBJ1-1; the D gene is possibly TRBD1 (5 bases). V was trimmed by 4 bases and J by 5 bases, leaving 15 bases between them. Germline CDR1 is SGHKS and CDR2 is YYEKEE (reference sequence). This CDR3 spans 14 amino acids. Here the CDR3 DNA reads TGTGCCAGCAGCATGCCAGGCCGGGGGACTGAAGCTTTCTTT. This gives the protein CASSMPGRGTEAFF.

The chain combines TRBV12-5 with TRBJ2-3; tentatively, D is TRBD2 (5 bases). The CDR3 loop spans 14 amino acids. Trimming left V 4 bases short and J 9 bases short, with 17 bases between. Germline V gene sequence: CDR1 LGHNT, CDR2 FRNRAP. The DNA for the CDR3 is TGTGCTAGTGGTTCGTTACGGACTTTATTGACGCAGTATTTT. As protein: CASGSLRTLLTQYF.